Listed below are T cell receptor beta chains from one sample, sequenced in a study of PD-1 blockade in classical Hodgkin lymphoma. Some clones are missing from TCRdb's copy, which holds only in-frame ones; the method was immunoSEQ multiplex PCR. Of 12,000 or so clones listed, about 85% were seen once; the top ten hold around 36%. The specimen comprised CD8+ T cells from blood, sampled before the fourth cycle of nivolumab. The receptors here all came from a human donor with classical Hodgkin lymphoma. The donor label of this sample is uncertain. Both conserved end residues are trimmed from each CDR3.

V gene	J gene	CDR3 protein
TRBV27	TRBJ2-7	ASSPLAGGLDEQY
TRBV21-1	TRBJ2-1	ASSKAGTSGSSYNEQF
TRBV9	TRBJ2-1	ASSVNGNEQF
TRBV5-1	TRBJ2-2	ASSFTARNTGELF
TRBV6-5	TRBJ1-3	ASSYSGAGNTIY
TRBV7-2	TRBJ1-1	ASSLDWWAEAF
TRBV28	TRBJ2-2	ASSLWGTGELF
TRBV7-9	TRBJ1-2	ASSSDGTGGYGYT
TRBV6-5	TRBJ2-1	ASSYGLAGRKEQF
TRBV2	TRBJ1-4	ASSEGRGDEKLF